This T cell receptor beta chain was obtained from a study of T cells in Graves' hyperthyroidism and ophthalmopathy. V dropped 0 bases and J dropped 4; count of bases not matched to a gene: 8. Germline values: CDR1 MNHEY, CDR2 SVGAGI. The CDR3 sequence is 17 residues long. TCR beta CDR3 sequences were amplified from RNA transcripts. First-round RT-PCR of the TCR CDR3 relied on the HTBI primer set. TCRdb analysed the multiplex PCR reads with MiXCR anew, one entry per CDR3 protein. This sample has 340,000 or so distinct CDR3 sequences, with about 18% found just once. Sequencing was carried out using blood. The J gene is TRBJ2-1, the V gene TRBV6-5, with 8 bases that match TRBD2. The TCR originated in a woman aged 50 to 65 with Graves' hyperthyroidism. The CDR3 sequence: CASSYSIGRGVYNEQFF. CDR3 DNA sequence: TGTGCCAGCAGTTACTCTATCGGGCGGGGGGTTTACAATGAGCAGTTCTTC.